This TCR beta chain was documented in a study of post-analysis software for immune sequencing data. Notes on the study in general: About five TRBV segments occurring more often in patients than controls included TRBV5-6, TRBV5-1 and TRBV20-1.

Worth noting for this clonotype: Its antigen is unknown. A read error may be the cause here, since a much bigger clone is one base away.

The CDR3 contains 16 residues. Germline CDR1 MDHEN, CDR2 SYDVKM. Trimming cost V 5 bases and J 5 bases; bases outside gene matches: 14. Carried by the TCR beta cDNA libraries were unique molecular identifiers. TCRdb analysed the PCR reads with MiXCR anew, one entry per CDR3 protein. In the table there are about 770,000 distinct CDR3 sequences, around 46% of which are singletons. The sequenced sample consisted of blood. This sequence was found in a girl between 5 and 17 years old with multiple sclerosis. J is TRBJ2-7 and V is TRBV28, with 8 bases lining up with TRBD2. CDR3 sequence (DNA): TGTGCCAGCAGTCAGACCAACGGGAGGGGGGACCACGAGCAGTACTTC. As protein: CASSQTNGRGDHEQYF. Together with reference TRBV28 and TRBJ2-7, the CDR3 gives the full variable domain: DVKVTQSSRYLVKRTGEKVFLECVQDMDHENMFWYRQDPGLGLRLIYFSYDVKMKEKGDIPEGYSVSREKKERFSLILESASTNQTSMYLCASSQTNGRGDHEQYFGPGTRLTVT.